The present entry profiles one TCR beta chain with its context. Its antigen remains unidentified. What was sequenced were expressed TCRB transcripts, since all of the isolated RNA had been reverse transcribed. The protocol was immunoSEQ multiplex PCR, while the TCRdb copy is restricted to in-frame clones and leaves out a portion. Of hundreds of thousands of clones in the sample, around 15% are singletons; the top ten hold 0.07% to 0.095%. V was trimmed by 5 bases and J by 4 bases, leaving 20 bases between them. CDR3 size: 16 residues. The V gene's germline CDR1 is LNHDA and CDR2 SQIVND (reference sequence). The entry originates in a study of beta chain features in type 1 diabetes. Study-wide results and caveats: It was among patients, rather than healthy donors, that naive, central memory and Treg TCRB repertoires appeared more similar.

The specimen was naive CD4+ T cells from blood. This chain connects TRBV19 to TRBJ2-5, with D perhaps TRBD2 (7 bases). This clonotype was obtained from a man younger than 35 in good health. Here the CDR3 reads CASSPRGGRNGETQYF. Here the CDR3 DNA reads TGTGCCAGTAGTCCCCGCGGGGGCAGGAATGGAGAGACCCAGTACTTC.